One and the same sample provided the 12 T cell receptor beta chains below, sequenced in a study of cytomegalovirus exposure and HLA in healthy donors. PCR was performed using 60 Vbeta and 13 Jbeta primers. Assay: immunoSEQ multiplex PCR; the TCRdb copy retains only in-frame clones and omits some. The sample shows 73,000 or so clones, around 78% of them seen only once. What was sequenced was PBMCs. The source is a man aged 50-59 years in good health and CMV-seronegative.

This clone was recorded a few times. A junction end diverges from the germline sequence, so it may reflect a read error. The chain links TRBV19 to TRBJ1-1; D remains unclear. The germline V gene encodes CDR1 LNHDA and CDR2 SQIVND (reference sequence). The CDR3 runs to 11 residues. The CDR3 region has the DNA TGTGCCAGTAGTACGCGGACTGAGGCTTTCTTT. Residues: CASSTRTEAFF.

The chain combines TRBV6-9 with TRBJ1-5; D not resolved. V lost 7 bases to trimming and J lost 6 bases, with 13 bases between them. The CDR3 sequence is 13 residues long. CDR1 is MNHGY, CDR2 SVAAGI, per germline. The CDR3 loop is CASIGGLFQPQHF. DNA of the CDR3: TGTGCCAGCATCGGAGGCTTGTTTCAGCCCCAGCATTTT.

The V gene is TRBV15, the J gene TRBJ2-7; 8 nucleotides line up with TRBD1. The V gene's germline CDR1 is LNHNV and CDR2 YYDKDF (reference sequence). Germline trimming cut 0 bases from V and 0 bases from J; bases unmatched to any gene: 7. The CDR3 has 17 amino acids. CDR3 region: CATSREVGQVSSYEQYF. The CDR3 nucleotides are TGTGCCACCAGCAGAGAGGTGGGACAGGTGAGCTCCTACGAGCAGTACTTC.

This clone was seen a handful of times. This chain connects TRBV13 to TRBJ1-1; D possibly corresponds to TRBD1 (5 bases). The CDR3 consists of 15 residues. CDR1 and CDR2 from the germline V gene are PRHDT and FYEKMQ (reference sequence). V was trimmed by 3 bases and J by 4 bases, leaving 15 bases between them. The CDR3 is CASSLGGGGITEAFF. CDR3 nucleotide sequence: TGTGCCAGCAGCTTGGGCGGGGGAGGGATCACTGAAGCTTTCTTT.

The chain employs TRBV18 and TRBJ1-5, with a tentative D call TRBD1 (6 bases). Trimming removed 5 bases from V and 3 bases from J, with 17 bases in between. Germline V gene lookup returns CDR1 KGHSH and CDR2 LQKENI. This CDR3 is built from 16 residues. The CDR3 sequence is CASSTGQTGSNQPQHF. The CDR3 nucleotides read TGTGCCAGCTCAACCGGTCAGACAGGCTCCAATCAGCCCCAGCATTTT.

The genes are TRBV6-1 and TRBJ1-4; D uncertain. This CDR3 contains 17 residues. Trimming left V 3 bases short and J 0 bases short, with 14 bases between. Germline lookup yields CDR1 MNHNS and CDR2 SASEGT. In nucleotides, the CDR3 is TGTGCCAGCAGTGACCCGTTCTGGGGAGCAACTAATGAAAAACTGTTTTTT. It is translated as CASSDPFWGATNEKLFF.

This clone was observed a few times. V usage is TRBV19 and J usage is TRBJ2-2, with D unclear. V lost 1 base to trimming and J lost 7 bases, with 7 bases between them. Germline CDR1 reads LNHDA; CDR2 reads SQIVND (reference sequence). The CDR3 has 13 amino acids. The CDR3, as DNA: TGTGCCAGTAGTATAGTGTCCGGCGGGGAGCTGTTTTTT. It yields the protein CASSIVSGGELFF. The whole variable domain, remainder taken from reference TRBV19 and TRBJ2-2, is DGGITQSPKYLFRKEGQNVTLSCEQNLNHDAMYWYRQDPGQGLRLIYYSQIVNDFQKGDIAEGYSVSREKKESFPLTVTSAQKNPTAFYLCASSIVSGGELFFGEGSRLTVL.

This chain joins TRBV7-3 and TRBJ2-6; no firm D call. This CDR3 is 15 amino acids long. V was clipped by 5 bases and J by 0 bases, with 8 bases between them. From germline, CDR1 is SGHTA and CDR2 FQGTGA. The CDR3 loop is CASSPRFSGANVLTF. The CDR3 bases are TGTGCCAGCAGCCCTCGGTTCTCTGGGGCCAACGTCCTGACTTTC.

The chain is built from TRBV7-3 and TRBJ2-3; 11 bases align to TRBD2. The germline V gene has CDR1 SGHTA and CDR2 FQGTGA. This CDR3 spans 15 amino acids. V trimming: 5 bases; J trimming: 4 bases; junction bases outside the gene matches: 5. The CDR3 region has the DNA TGTGCCAGCAGCCTAGCGGGGGGACCTGCAGATACGCAGTATTTT. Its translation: CASSLAGGPADTQYF.

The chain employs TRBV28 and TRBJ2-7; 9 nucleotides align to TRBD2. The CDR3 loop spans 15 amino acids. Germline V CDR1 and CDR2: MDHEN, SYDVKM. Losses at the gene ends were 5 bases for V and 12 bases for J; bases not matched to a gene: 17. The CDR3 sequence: CASSTQGGVAGVGYF. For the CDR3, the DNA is TGTGCCAGCAGTACCCAAGGGGGGGTAGCGGGAGTTGGGTACTTC.

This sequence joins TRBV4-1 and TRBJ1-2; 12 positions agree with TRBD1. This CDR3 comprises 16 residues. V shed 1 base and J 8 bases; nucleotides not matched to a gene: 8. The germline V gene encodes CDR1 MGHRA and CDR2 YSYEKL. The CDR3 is CASSQVGGQGAGGYTF. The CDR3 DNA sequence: TGCGCCAGCAGCCAAGTCGGGGGACAGGGGGCGGGCGGCTACACCTTC.

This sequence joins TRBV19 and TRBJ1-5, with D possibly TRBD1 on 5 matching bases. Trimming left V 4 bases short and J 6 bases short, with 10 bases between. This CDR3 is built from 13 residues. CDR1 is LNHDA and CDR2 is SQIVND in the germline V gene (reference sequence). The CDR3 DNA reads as TGTGCCAGTAGTAGGGGCGAAACTCAGCCCCAGCATTTT. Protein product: CASSRGETQPQHF.